This TCR beta chain appears in the sequencing data of a study of T cell responses to AZD1222 COVID-19 vaccine. Findings and caveats of the study: Clonal diversity may have been underestimated in mostly white British donors. Of the AZD1222 recipients, only five to seven were seropositive at baseline. Of spike-specific TCRs, nearly half reportedly target regions left unmutated in variants.

This clone was seen once. The antigen is not known. Generated by immunoSEQ multiplex PCR, the TCRdb table keeps only in-frame clones and is missing some. Among about 200,000 clones listed, under 95% were seen once. There are 22 residues in the CDR3. The ends lost 6 bases at V and 1 base at J; junction bases unmatched: 25. From germline, CDR1 is MDHEN and CDR2 SYDVKM. Sequencing was performed on peripheral blood, taken 28 days after the second AZD1222 dose. The gene calls are TRBV28 and TRBJ1-5, with 9 bases that match TRBD1. The sequence was collected from an adult who received the AZD1222 COVID-19 vaccine. This CDR3 reads CASSIRPQTGTGNNFSNQPQHF. The DNA for the CDR3 is TGTGCCAGCAGCATCCGACCCCAAACCGGGACAGGGAACAATTTCAGCAATCAGCCCCAGCATTTT. Full variable domain (rest looked up from reference TRBV28 and TRBJ1-5): DVKVTQSSRYLVKRTGEKVFLECVQDMDHENMFWYRQDPGLGLRLIYFSYDVKMKEKGDIPEGYSVSREKKERFSLILESASTNQTSMYLCASSIRPQTGTGNNFSNQPQHFGDGTRLSIL.